This T cell receptor beta chain is from a study of cytomegalovirus exposure and HLA in healthy donors. Study context: Sequencing of 150 million to 200 million T cells in an earlier analysis found around 120 million unique TCR beta sequences.

Worth noting for this clone: No antigen is known for it.

General observations from the study: Rates of TCR association differed by HLA locus in a later analysis, with DRB1 highest and HLA-C lowest. With high specificity and sensitivity, the classifier reportedly diagnosed cytomegalovirus status. Across all donors, roughly uniform sequencing depth was an assumption of the presence/absence analyses.

V was clipped by 0 bases and J by 7 bases, with 10 bases between them. The CDR3 consists of 13 residues. The germline V gene encodes CDR1 GTSNPN and CDR2 SVGIG (reference sequence). PCR amplification relied on 60 Vbeta primers (plus 13 Jbeta primers). Clones were read by immunoSEQ multiplex PCR, and TCRdb kept only the in-frame ones, dropping some. The sample includes fewer than 120,000 clones, about 73% of them seen just once. Sequenced sample: PBMCs. This TCR was sampled from a woman younger than 45 in good health and CMV-seronegative. This chain joins TRBV30 and TRBJ1-5; D perhaps matches TRBD1 (6 bases). CDR3 residues: CAWSVHREQPQHF. CDR3 coding DNA: TGTGCCTGGAGTGTTCACAGGGAACAGCCCCAGCATTTT.